The 29 T cell receptor beta chains below all came from one sample that was sequenced in a study of sequential checkpoint blockade in melanoma. Documented treatment: randomized to nivolumab then ipilimumab (arm A) or the reverse (arm B). This table comes from immunoSEQ multiplex PCR, and its TCRdb copy is limited to in-frame clones, with some not included. The sample gives around 41,000 clones, roughly 85% of which show up once; roughly an eighth is in the top ten. The source material was CD8+ T cells sorted from blood (inferred from file names), sampled from a patient given nivolumab and ipilimumab in sequence. The receptors shown here come from a human donor with melanoma.

The V and J genes are TRBV5-4 and TRBJ2-7; maybe TRBD2 (6 bases). Trimming stripped 4 bases from V and 2 bases from J, with 25 bases between. In germline, CDR1 is SGHNT, CDR2 YYREEE (reference sequence). There are 18 residues in the CDR3. CDR3 nucleotides: TGTGCCAGCAGCCCCAGCGGGCCTACCCTTTCCGGAACCTACGAGCAGTACGTC. Translating it yields CASSPSGPTLSGTYEQYV.

For the CDR3, the DNA is TGTGCCAGCAGCTTAGGTACATCGAACTATGGCTACACCTTC. The encoded protein is CASSLGTSNYGYTF. The V gene is TRBV11-3, the J gene TRBJ1-2; D ambiguous. V lost 1 base and J lost 2, with 8 bases in between. The germline CDR1 and CDR2 sequences are SGHNT and YENEEA. The CDR3 consists of 14 residues.

This rearrangement joins TRBV10-2 to TRBJ2-1; D gene uncertain. The germline V gene has CDR1 WSHSY and CDR2 SAAADI. The CDR3 length is 14 residues. DNA of the CDR3: TGCACCACTCTCGCGGATAGCTCCTACAATGAGCAGTTCTTC. It codes for CTTLADSSYNEQFF.

This chain links TRBV5-6 with TRBJ1-1; TRBD1 aligns across 10 bases. Germline V lookup: CDR1 SGHDT, CDR2 YYEEEE. Trimming at V came to 3 bases and at J to 5 bases, leaving 1 base not matched to a gene. The CDR3 is made up of 13 amino acids. CDR3 amino acids: CASSSGQGTEAFF. The DNA of the CDR3 is TGTGCCAGCAGCTCGGGACAGGGGACTGAAGCTTTCTTT.

V usage is TRBV7-9 and J usage is TRBJ2-7, with no clear D. The CDR3 runs 13 residues. The V end was cut by 1 base, the J end by 2 bases, with 6 bases between. Germline lookup yields CDR1 SEHNR and CDR2 FQNEAQ (reference sequence). In DNA form, the CDR3 reads TGTGCCAGCAGCTTAGTTAGCCCCTACGAGCAGTACTTC. Amino acid sequence: CASSLVSPYEQYF.

This sequence joins TRBV7-9 and TRBJ2-5, with 13 bases that match TRBD2. The CDR3 is 16 amino acids. Germline-derived CDR1 and CDR2 are SEHNR and FQNEAQ (reference sequence). J gave up 2 bases and V 4 bases, and 4 bases lay outside the gene matches. The CDR3 coding sequence is TGTGCCAGCAGCTCGGGACTAGCGGGGTCACAAGAGACCCAGTACTTC. Translating it yields CASSSGLAGSQETQYF. The full variable domain, completed using reference TRBV7-9 and TRBJ2-5, is DTGVSQNPRHKITKRGQNVTFRCDPISEHNRLYWYRQTLGQGPEFLTYFQNEAQLEKSRLLSDRFSAERPKGSFSTLEIQRTEQGDSAMYLCASSSGLAGSQETQYFGPGTRLLVL.

The chain employs TRBV27 and TRBJ2-7; 9 nucleotides align to TRBD2. The germline gives CDR1 MNHEY, CDR2 SMNVEV (reference sequence). V shed 0 bases and J 5 bases; nucleotides not matched to a gene: 2. CDR3 length: 14 residues. CDR3 coding DNA: TGTGCCAGCAGTTTATCCTTAGCGGGGGACGAGCAGTACTTC. Encoded protein: CASSLSLAGDEQYF.

V usage is TRBV7-9 and J usage is TRBJ2-3, with 8 bases fitting TRBD1. V shed 2 bases and J 4 bases; nucleotides not matched to a gene: 8. Germline loops: CDR1 SEHNR, CDR2 FQNEAQ (reference sequence). The CDR3 consists of 16 residues. Here the CDR3 reads CASSLIRQGRPDTQYF. The CDR3 DNA follows: TGTGCCAGCAGCTTAATACGACAGGGGAGGCCAGATACGCAGTATTTT.

The genes are TRBV28 and TRBJ2-7; a weak D match, TRBD1 (6 bases). CDR3 length: 17 amino acids. The V end was cut by 6 bases, the J end by 2 bases, with 23 bases between. Germline-derived CDR1 and CDR2 are MDHEN and SYDVKM. The CDR3 loop reads CASSPHASGTRAYEQYF. CDR3 coding DNA: TGTGCCAGCAGCCCCCACGCCTCCGGGACAAGAGCCTACGAGCAGTACTTC.

V gene TRBV7-2 combines with J gene TRBJ2-1; possibly TRBD2 for D (6 bases). This CDR3 comprises 14 residues. CDR1 is SGHTA, CDR2 FQGNSA, per germline. V lost 1 base, J lost 5 bases, and 9 bases lay in between. CDR3: CASSLGGGNNEQFF. Written as DNA, the CDR3 is TGTGCCAGCAGCTTAGGTGGAGGGAACAATGAGCAGTTCTTC.

This sequence joins TRBV29-1 and TRBJ2-1, with a possible D match to TRBD1 (5 bases). Deletions cut 7 bases from V and 0 bases from J, with 10 bases between. Germline V gene data show CDR1 as SQVTM and CDR2 as ANQGSEA. The CDR3 sequence is 13 residues long. In nucleotides, the CDR3 is TGCAGCGACAGGTCTAGCTCCTACAATGAGCAGTTCTTC. It translates to CSDRSSSYNEQFF.

The chain recombines TRBV30 with TRBJ2-3, with 9 nucleotides matching TRBD1. J was trimmed by 2 bases and V by 0 bases; bases with no gene match: 9. The CDR3 loop spans 17 amino acids. The germline CDR1 and CDR2 sequences are GTSNPN and SVGIG (reference sequence). The CDR3 loop is CAWSVSSGQGYTDTQYF. CDR3 coding DNA: TGTGCCTGGAGTGTATCGTCTGGACAGGGGTACACAGATACGCAGTATTTT.

This sequence joins TRBV7-6 and TRBJ2-7; tentatively, D is TRBD1 (6 bases). Germline assignment: CDR1 SGHVS and CDR2 FNYEAQ. This CDR3 is built from 14 residues. V was shortened by 5 bases and J by 1 base, with 12 bases between the two germline ends. CDR3 coding DNA: TGTGCCAGCAGCGCCCGGACAGCGTCCTACGAGCAGTACTTC. Residues: CASSARTASYEQYF.

The chain recombines TRBV6-1 with TRBJ1-4; 7 nucleotides agree with TRBD1. The CDR3 spans 14 residues. Trimming cost V 4 bases and J 4 bases; bases outside gene matches: 3. Germline-derived CDR1 and CDR2 are MNHNS and SASEGT. The CDR3 DNA reads as TGTGCCAGCAGTGTCCGGGACAGTAATGAAAAACTGTTTTTT. Protein sequence: CASSVRDSNEKLFF.

The CDR3 DNA follows: TGCGCCAGCAGCCAAGAAACAAGGTCAGGGGAGCTATACTATGGCTACACCTTC. Its translation: CASSQETRSGELYYGYTF. The chain is built from TRBV4-1 and TRBJ1-2; D might be TRBD1 (6 bases). The CDR3 totals 18 residues. Germline-derived CDR1 and CDR2 are MGHRA and YSYEKL. V dropped 0 bases and J dropped 3 bases, with 20 bases sitting between them.

The chain is built from TRBV5-6 and TRBJ2-2; weak D call: TRBD1 (6 bases). With 0 bases removed from V and 1 base from J, the gap between germline ends came to 10 bases. The CDR3 is 16 residues long. The germline gives CDR1 SGHDT, CDR2 YYEEEE. The CDR3 DNA sequence: TGTGCCAGCAGCTTGGAACAGGGCGGGAACACCGGGGAGCTGTTTTTT. It encodes CASSLEQGGNTGELFF.

The V call is TRBV27, the J call TRBJ2-7; no clear D. CDR3 length: 14 residues. Between the trimmed V and J ends, which lost 3 bases and 2 bases, there was a span of 11 bases. Germline loops: CDR1 MNHEY, CDR2 SMNVEV (reference sequence). The CDR3 loop is CASSFGQTPYEQYF. The CDR3 bases are TGTGCCAGCAGTTTTGGGCAGACACCCTACGAGCAGTACTTC.

Sample share makes this clone medium-sized. The chain couples TRBV7-9 to TRBJ1-4; D unresolved. The ends were cut back, 5 bases at V and 7 bases at J, with 17 bases in the middle. CDR3 size: 15 residues. Germline V gives CDR1 SEHNR, CDR2 FQNEAQ (reference sequence). The CDR3 DNA follows: TGTGCCAGCAGCCTACCCGGAGCGGGCGGTGAAAAACTGTTTTTT. Its translation is CASSLPGAGGEKLFF.

In its sample, this clone was seen once. V is TRBV27 and J is TRBJ2-1; 9 nucleotides line up with TRBD2. Per germline, CDR1 MNHEY and CDR2 SMNVEV (reference sequence). V shed 5 bases and J 4 bases; nucleotides not matched to a gene: 9. The length of the CDR3 is 16 residues. The chain's CDR3 is CASSRLLAGPYNEQFF. The CDR3 DNA reads TGTGCCAGCAGTCGCCTCCTAGCGGGGCCTTACAATGAGCAGTTCTTC.

CDR3 residues: CASSLSFVRGETQYF. CDR3 in DNA: TGTGCCAGCAGTTTATCGTTCGTCAGGGGGGAGACCCAGTACTTC. The chain uses TRBV27 and TRBJ2-5, with 7 bases lining up with TRBD1. The J segment lost 5 bases and the V segment lost 0 bases, leaving 6 bases of the junction unmatched. CDR1 is MNHEY and CDR2 is SMNVEV in the germline V gene (reference sequence). This CDR3 region has 15 residues.

The chain is built from TRBV6-1 and TRBJ1-1, with D unclear. The V and J ends lost 8 bases and 1 base respectively, with 11 bases between them. The V gene's germline CDR1 is MNHNS and CDR2 SASEGT. The CDR3 runs 13 residues. The DNA for the CDR3 is TGTGCCAGCGCGGACTTTAGGAACACTGAAGCTTTCTTT. Translation: CASADFRNTEAFF.

Regarding this clone: The sample carries other DNA sequences with the same CDR3. The rearrangement links TRBV9 to TRBJ1-5, with D maybe TRBD1 (6 bases). Trimming left V 0 bases short and J 6 bases short, with 10 bases between. Germline V lookup: CDR1 SGDLS, CDR2 YYNGEE. The CDR3 has 14 residues. CDR3 protein: CASSVGGGGQPQHF. CDR3 nucleotides: TGTGCCAGCAGCGTAGGGGGAGGGGGTCAGCCCCAGCATTTT. The complete variable domain, with remaining parts taken from reference TRBV9 and TRBJ1-5, reads DSGVTQTPKHLITATGQRVTLRCSPRSGDLSVYWYQQSLDQGLQFLIQYYNGEERAKGNILERFSAQQFPDLHSELNLSSLELGDSALYFCASSVGGGGQPQHFGDGTRLSIL.

The genes are TRBV14 and TRBJ1-2; D ambiguous. The V end lost 0 bases, the J end lost 3 bases, and 11 bases lay between the germline ends. Germline V gives CDR1 SGHDN, CDR2 FVKESK. CDR3 length: 15 amino acids. CDR3 protein: CASSQDGGSYYGYTF. The CDR3 nucleotides are TGTGCCAGCAGCCAAGATGGAGGCAGCTACTATGGCTACACCTTC.

The rearrangement uses TRBV28 and TRBJ2-5; 13 nucleotides match TRBD2. Unmatched junction bases numbered 8, after V lost 6 bases and J lost 7 bases. The CDR3 has 15 residues. Germline CDR1 and CDR2: MDHEN and SYDVKM. The CDR3 sequence: CASSILAGGRATQYF. CDR3 DNA: TGTGCCAGCAGCATACTAGCGGGAGGGAGGGCGACCCAGTACTTC.

The chain has TRBV9 and TRBJ2-1, with TRBD2 matching over 7 bases. Germline CDR1 is SGDLS and CDR2 is YYNGEE. This CDR3 has 13 amino acids. Trimming removed 2 bases from V and 10 bases from J; junction bases left unmatched: 6. CDR3 region: CASSVGGIGEQFF. The CDR3 DNA sequence: TGTGCCAGCAGCGTGGGGGGGATCGGCGAGCAGTTCTTC.

The chain links TRBV4-1 to TRBJ2-5; maybe TRBD2 (6 bases). V dropped 3 bases and J dropped 2 bases, with 13 bases sitting between them. The CDR3 has 15 residues. Germline V gives CDR1 MGHRA, CDR2 YSYEKL. The CDR3 loop is CASSHIGLQQETQYF. For the CDR3, the DNA is TGCGCCAGCAGCCATATCGGACTACAACAAGAGACCCAGTACTTC.

The rearrangement joins TRBV14 to TRBJ2-1, with 7 bases fitting TRBD1. CDR1 is SGHDN and CDR2 is FVKESK in the germline V gene. The CDR3 sequence is 14 residues long. J was trimmed by 10 bases and V by 3 bases; bases with no gene match: 9. The CDR3 reads CASSHPSGTDEQFF. The CDR3 region has the DNA TGTGCCAGCAGCCACCCCTCCGGGACAGACGAGCAGTTCTTC.

The chain is built from TRBV10-3 and TRBJ2-7, with a possible D match to TRBD2 (5 bases). The CDR3 contains 13 residues. The V gene lost 5 bases and the J gene lost 5 bases, with 13 bases spanning the gap. CDR1 ENHRY and CDR2 SYGVKD come from the germline V gene. Written as DNA, the CDR3 is TGTGCCATCAGTCCCCGGGGTATCAACGAGCAGTACGTC. It translates to CAISPRGINEQYV.

The chain couples TRBV7-9 to TRBJ2-5, with unresolved D. The CDR3 extends over 14 amino acids. Germline CDR1 and CDR2: SEHNR and FQNEAQ (reference sequence). Trimming left V 5 bases short and J 1 base short, with 11 bases between. The CDR3 reads CASSPPRGQETQYF. The CDR3 nucleotides are TGTGCCAGCAGCCCCCCCCGCGGCCAAGAGACCCAGTACTTC.